The 4 T cell receptor beta chains reported below all come from one sample, sequenced in a study of blood T cell repertoires in COVID-19 (TCRdb year 2020). The library was obtained by the immunoSEQ multiplex PCR assay. The clones in this table, taken by TCRdb from immuneACCESS, are in-frame only. Not every clone is retained; where verified, under half of the shortfall comes from an unresolved V gene, and the cause of the rest is unknown. The sample table holds some 310,000 clones, of which 90% were seen once. The ten largest clones capture 0.8% to 1.3% of the sample. Sample: peripheral blood. These receptors were taken from a woman aged 40 to 50 with COVID-19, enrolled during active disease.

The chain employs TRBV6-2 or TRBV6-3 and TRBJ1-6; 7 nucleotides align to TRBD1. V lost 6 bases and J lost 11; bases outside the gene matches: 4. The CDR3 spans 12 residues. Germline CDR1 and CDR2: MNHEY and SVGEGT. DNA of the CDR3: TGTGCCAGCAGCCTCGACAGGGCACCCCTCCACTTT. As protein: CASSLDRAPLHF.

This clone was observed a single time. This sample also contains other DNA sequences that code for the same CDR3. The gene calls are TRBV6-5 and TRBJ1-1, with D maybe TRBD1 (5 bases). The length of the CDR3 is 15 residues. V lost 0 bases, J lost 0 bases, and 8 bases lay in between. Germline V gene data show CDR1 as MNHEY and CDR2 as SVGAGI. The CDR3 spells CASSYSGGVNTEAFF. CDR3 coding DNA: TGTGCCAGCAGTTACTCCGGGGGGGTGAACACTGAAGCTTTCTTT.

This clone was seen just once. CDR3 residues: CASSLSGGGRGSYEQYF. In DNA, the CDR3 is TGTGCCAGCAGTTTAAGCGGTGGGGGCAGGGGCTCCTACGAGCAGTACTTC. The chain links TRBV27 to TRBJ2-7; maybe TRBD1 (6 bases). CDR3 length equals 17 residues. V was shortened by 2 bases and J by 0 bases, with 17 bases between the two germline ends. The V gene's germline CDR1 is MNHEY and CDR2 SMNVEV (reference sequence).

The CDR3, as DNA: TGTGCCAGTAGTAGCCAGGGGGAAACAACTAATGAAAAACTGTTTTTT. Amino acids: CASSSQGETTNEKLFF. This chain links TRBV19 with TRBJ1-4, with 7 nucleotides matching TRBD1. This CDR3 comprises 16 residues. The germline CDR1 and CDR2 sequences are LNHDA and SQIVND (reference sequence). J gave up 0 bases and V 4 bases, and 5 bases lay outside the gene matches.